This T cell receptor (beta chain) was identified during a study of CD8 T cells in ankylosing spondylitis. General observations from the study: Several of the motif variants were reported before in synovial fluid and blood from reactive arthritis.

This clonotype was seen many times. The antigen remains unidentified. The germline CDR1 and CDR2 sequences are SQVTM and ANQGSEA. V was shortened by 6 bases and J by 3 bases, with 6 bases between the two germline ends. The CDR3 consists of 11 residues. Molecular-barcoded quantitative 5'-RACE produced these TCR beta libraries. TCRdb redid the calling of the 5' RACE reads with MiXCR, one entry per CDR3 protein. The sample includes approximately 250,000 distinct CDR3 sequences, roughly a quarter of them seen just once. The V and J genes are TRBV29-1 and TRBJ1-3, with D unclear. The sequenced sample consisted of blood, either unsorted or a sorted T cell fraction (not recorded which). The source of this sequence is a male donor with ankylosing spondylitis or in good health (not recorded which). The CDR3 loop reads CSVLVGNTIYF. For the CDR3, the DNA is TGCAGCGTGCTGGTTGGAAACACCATATATTTT.